Presented here are 32 T cell receptor beta chains from one specimen sequenced in a study of Ad26.COV2.S vaccination and SARS-CoV-2 variants. Treatment meaning: about 20 received Ad26.COV2.S at low or high dose, single or two shots; 5 received placebo; per-sample allocation not given. Samples analyzed were those drawn on day 63 after the first vaccine or placebo injection. TCRdb's table, derived via immunoSEQ multiplex PCR, lists solely in-frame clones and lacks some. Of roughly 320,000 clones in the sample, about 86% were seen once. The specimen comprised peripheral blood, sampled in a trial of Ad26.COV2.S vaccine versus placebo. These receptors came from a person aged 18 to 59 who received the Ad26.COV2.S COVID-19 vaccine or a placebo.

This clone was observed a single time. This rearrangement joins TRBV6-5 to TRBJ2-7, with D possibly TRBD1 on 6 matching bases. The CDR3 spans 14 residues. CDR1 is MNHEY and CDR2 is SVGAGI in the germline V gene. The germline V and J ends were trimmed by 5 bases and 7 bases, with 18 bases remaining between them. The CDR3 region is CASSTPGQLREQYF. CDR3 DNA sequence: TGTGCCAGCAGTACCCCGGGACAATTGCGGGAGCAGTACTTC.

A few counts support this clone. This rearrangement joins TRBV18 to TRBJ1-5; no firm D call. The germline CDR1 and CDR2 sequences are KGHSH and LQKENI. Trimming took 3 bases from V and 1 from J, leaving 7 bases between them. The CDR3 runs to 14 residues. CDR3 bases: TGTGCCAGCTCACCGCTGGACAGCAATCAGCCCCAGCATTTT. This encodes CASSPLDSNQPQHF. Complete variable domain (other parts from reference TRBV18 and TRBJ1-5): NAGVMQNPRHLVRRRGQEARLRCSPMKGHSHVYWYRQLPEEGLKFMVYLQKENIIDESGMPKERFSAEFPKEGPSILRIQQVVRGDSAAYFCASSPLDSNQPQHFGDGTRLSIL.

The genes are TRBV5-1 and TRBJ2-3; TRBD2 might be the D (6 bases). The CDR3 has 15 residues. Germline CDR1 and CDR2: SGHRS and YFSETQ. V was pared by 0 bases and J by 4 bases, with 12 bases between. The chain's CDR3 is CASSLAGVGADTQYF. CDR3 coding DNA: TGCGCCAGCAGCTTGGCGGGGGTAGGGGCAGATACGCAGTATTTT.

The gene calls are TRBV7-2 and TRBJ1-1, with TRBD1 matching over 8 bases. The CDR3 extends over 14 amino acids. The V gene end was trimmed by 1 base and the J gene end by 5 bases; junction bases not matched to a gene: 3. CDR1 is SGHTA, CDR2 FQGNSA, per germline. The CDR3 region has the DNA TGTGCCAGCAGCTTAGTCACAGGGGGGACTGAAGCTTTCTTT. Its protein product is CASSLVTGGTEAFF.

The V call is TRBV6-5, the J call TRBJ2-3; D not resolved. Trimming shortened V by 0 bases and J by 0 bases, and 10 bases separated the two germline ends. This CDR3 has 16 amino acids. The germline gives CDR1 MNHEY, CDR2 SVGAGI. In DNA form, the CDR3 reads TGTGCCAGCAGTTACTCTATAGTAGGGAGCACAGATACGCAGTATTTT. As protein: CASSYSIVGSTDTQYF.

The chain carries TRBV18 and TRBJ2-2; D gene ambiguous. V dropped 3 bases and J dropped 1 base, with 12 bases sitting between them. This CDR3 has 16 amino acids. Per the germline V gene, CDR1 is KGHSH and CDR2 is LQKENI. The CDR3 region is CASSPIRVQNTGELFF. The CDR3 bases are TGTGCCAGCTCACCGATTAGAGTCCAGAACACCGGGGAGCTGTTTTTT.

This chain joins TRBV5-8 and TRBJ2-1, with D perhaps given as TRBD1 or TRBD2 (5 bases each). The CDR3 is 16 residues long. V lost 0 bases and J lost 3, with 13 bases in between. CDR1 SGHTS and CDR2 YDEGEE come from the germline V gene. The CDR3 sequence: CASSLAGASYYNEQFF. Written as DNA, the CDR3 is TGTGCCAGCAGCTTGGCCGGGGCTAGCTACTACAATGAGCAGTTCTTC. Looking up the rest from reference TRBV5-8 and TRBJ2-1 gives the full variable domain: EAGVTQSPTHLIKTRGQQATLRCSPISGHTSVYWYQQALGLGLQFLLWYDEGEERNRGNFPPRFSGRQFPNYSSELNVNALELEDSALYLCASSLAGASYYNEQFFGPGTRLTVL.

The rearrangement joins TRBV3-1 (or the pseudogene TRBV3-2) to TRBJ2-2; possibly TRBD1 for D (5 bases). V dropped 5 bases and J dropped 2 bases, with 9 bases sitting between them. CDR1 and CDR2 from the germline V gene are LGHDT and YNNKEL (reference sequence). CDR3 size: 14 residues. CDR3 amino acids: CASSSRTNTGELFF. CDR3 DNA sequence: TGTGCCAGCAGCTCCCGGACAAACACCGGGGAGCTGTTTTTT.

V is TRBV7-2 and J is TRBJ2-3, with TRBD2 matching 9 bases. CDR3 length: 18 amino acids. In germline, CDR1 is SGHTA, CDR2 FQGNSA. J gave up 0 bases and V 2 bases, and 9 bases lay outside the gene matches. The CDR3 nucleotides read TGTGCCAGCAGCTTAAAATTGACTAGCGGTTCTAGCACAGATACGCAGTATTTT. Protein: CASSLKLTSGSSTDTQYF. Variable domain in full (rest from reference TRBV7-2 and TRBJ2-3): GAGVSQSPSNKVTEKGKDVELRCDPISGHTALYWYRQSLGQGLEFLIYFQGNSAPDKSGLPSDRFSAERTGGSVSTLTIQRTQQEDSAVYLCASSLKLTSGSSTDTQYFGPGTRLTVL.

The chain has TRBV6-6 and TRBJ2-7, with a weak D call TRBD1 (5 bases). The V end lost 6 bases, the J end lost 3 bases, and 21 bases lay between the germline ends. The CDR3 has 16 amino acids. From germline, CDR1 is MNHNY and CDR2 SVGAGI (reference sequence). CDR3 DNA sequence: TGTGCCAGCAGCCAACAGGTTGCAGGTGCCGGCTACGAGCAGTACTTC. Amino acids: CASSQQVAGAGYEQYF.

The chain recombines TRBV29-1 with TRBJ1-4; TRBD1 matches at 7 bases. V trimming: 1 base; J trimming: 4 bases; junction bases outside the gene matches: 6. Germline V gives CDR1 SQVTM, CDR2 ANQGSEA. The CDR3 sequence is 15 residues long. In nucleotides, the CDR3 is TGCAGCGTTGAAGGGGGGACAGCTTTTAATGAAAAACTGTTTTTT. This gives the protein CSVEGGTAFNEKLFF.

This rearrangement joins TRBV10-3 to TRBJ1-3, with no clear D. From germline, CDR1 is ENHRY and CDR2 SYGVKD. Trimming stripped 7 bases from V and 2 bases from J, with 6 bases between. This CDR3 has 12 amino acids. The CDR3 region is CAITQTGNTIYF. The CDR3 region has the DNA TGTGCCATCACCCAAACTGGAAACACCATATATTTT.

This clone appeared a single time. V gene TRBV5-4 combines with J gene TRBJ2-3; 12 bases match TRBD2. Germline-derived CDR1 and CDR2 are SGHNT and YYREEE (reference sequence). The CDR3 covers 17 residues. Trimming cost V 4 bases and J 6 bases; bases outside gene matches: 12. The CDR3 spells CASSPKASGGASDTQYF. The DNA of the CDR3 is TGTGCCAGCAGCCCTAAGGCTAGCGGGGGGGCCTCGGATACGCAGTATTTT.

The chain combines TRBV3-1 (or the pseudogene TRBV3-2) with TRBJ2-7, with 12 bases aligning to TRBD2. J gave up 0 bases and V 3 bases, and 6 bases lay outside the gene matches. This CDR3 is 17 amino acids long. Per germline, CDR1 LGHDT and CDR2 YNNKEL (reference sequence). Here the CDR3 reads CASSQGLAGPSSYEQYF. The CDR3 DNA sequence: TGTGCCAGCAGCCAGGGACTAGCGGGTCCGAGCTCCTACGAGCAGTACTTC.

This clone was observed a few times. Additional DNA sequences in this sample encode the identical CDR3. J is TRBJ1-2 and V is TRBV6-5, with D tentatively TRBD1 (5 bases). The CDR3 loop spans 14 amino acids. Trimming removed 0 bases at V and 2 bases at J, with 7 bases between. The germline gives CDR1 MNHEY, CDR2 SVGAGI. CDR3 sequence reads: CASSYSGGNYGYTF. Here the CDR3 DNA reads TGTGCCAGCAGTTACTCGGGGGGGAACTATGGCTACACCTTC.

This clone was found a few times. The chain combines TRBV6-5 with TRBJ2-7, with 7 positions matching TRBD2. Germline V CDR1 and CDR2: MNHEY, SVGAGI. The V gene end was trimmed by 4 bases and the J gene end by 2 bases; junction bases not matched to a gene: 8. This CDR3 is built from 15 residues. CDR3 DNA: TGTGCCAGCAGTTCCGTGGGGGGGTTTACCTACGAGCAGTACTTC. Protein product: CASSSVGGFTYEQYF.

As concerns this clone: Compared with germline, one end of the junction differs, possibly owing to a read error. V and J are TRBV7-7 and TRBJ2-1; maybe TRBD2 (7 bases). In germline, CDR1 is SSHAT, CDR2 FNYEAQ (reference sequence). The CDR3 consists of 15 residues. CDR3 sequence reads: CASSLGGAYGNEQFF. In nucleotides, the CDR3 is TGTGCTAGCAGCTTGGGGGGGGCGTATGGCAATGAGCAGTTCTTC.

This clone appeared once. V usage is TRBV7-9 and J usage is TRBJ2-2; D tentatively fits TRBD1 or TRBD2 (5 bases each). V was trimmed by 2 bases and J by 5 bases, leaving 12 bases between them. CDR1 and CDR2 from the germline V gene are SEHNR and FQNEAQ (reference sequence). The length of the CDR3 is 15 residues. CDR3 amino acids: CASSLSSGGTGELFF. CDR3 DNA sequence: TGTGCCAGCAGCTTAAGTTCTGGGGGAACCGGGGAGCTGTTTTTT.

J is TRBJ2-7 and V is TRBV10-1, with 7 bases lining up with TRBD1. The CDR3 is 15 residues long. Germline V CDR1 and CDR2: WNHNN, SYGVQD (reference sequence). V dropped 2 bases and J dropped 6; count of bases not matched to a gene: 10. In nucleotides, the CDR3 is TGCGCCAGCAGTGAGCAACAGGGGCCACTCGGCGAGCAGTACTTC. This encodes CASSEQQGPLGEQYF.

The chain uses TRBV5-1 and TRBJ2-3, with D tentatively TRBD1 or TRBD2 (5 bases each). V lost 6 bases, J lost 0 bases, and 14 bases lay in between. CDR3 length equals 15 residues. The V gene's germline CDR1 is SGHRS and CDR2 YFSETQ. This CDR3 is CASTYRGASTDTQYF. Written as DNA, the CDR3 is TGCGCCAGCACATACAGAGGGGCTAGCACAGATACGCAGTATTTT.

This chain connects TRBV3-1 (or the pseudogene TRBV3-2) to TRBJ1-4; D is possibly TRBD1 (5 bases). V was trimmed by 1 base and J by 11 bases, leaving 14 bases between them. The CDR3 length is 14 residues. CDR1 is LGHDT and CDR2 is YNNKEL in the germline V gene (reference sequence). As DNA, the CDR3 is TGTGCCAGCAGCCAAGGGTATGCGGGGCTCAAACTGTTTTTT. The encoded protein is CASSQGYAGLKLFF.

V and J are TRBV11-1 and TRBJ2-2; unclear D gene. CDR1 is SGHAT and CDR2 is FQDESV in the germline V gene (reference sequence). The CDR3 runs to 16 residues. The V end was cut by 4 bases, the J end by 0 bases, with 12 bases between. CDR3 in amino acids: CASSSPRNANTGELFF. The CDR3 coding sequence is TGTGCCAGCAGCTCCCCCCGGAATGCGAACACCGGGGAGCTGTTTTTT.

The chain uses TRBV2 and TRBJ2-5, with 7 bases aligning to TRBD1. The CDR3 is 15 residues long. Germline trimming cut 8 bases from V and 1 base from J; bases unmatched to any gene: 10. Germline CDR1 reads SNHLY; CDR2 reads FYNNEI. The CDR3, as DNA: TGTGCCAGCGTTATGGTGACAGGGCCCCAAGAGACCCAGTACTTC. The encoded protein is CASVMVTGPQETQYF.

In its sample, this clone was seen a few times. The chain combines TRBV7-9 with TRBJ2-1, with unresolved D. The CDR3 spans 15 residues. CDR1 is SEHNR and CDR2 is FQNEAQ in the germline V gene (reference sequence). V lost 5 bases, J lost 5 bases, and 16 bases lay in between. Written as DNA, the CDR3 is TGTGCCAGCAGCCCCAAGCTCCGGGTTAACAATGAGCAGTTCTTC. Translated, it gives CASSPKLRVNNEQFF.

The chain carries TRBV7-3 and TRBJ1-2; TRBD1 matches 12 bases. This CDR3 contains 23 residues. Germline trimming cut 0 bases from V and 10 bases from J; bases unmatched to any gene: 30. Germline lookup yields CDR1 SGHTA and CDR2 FQGTGA. The CDR3 nucleotides are TGTGCCAGCAGCTTAACGCTAAGACACCCCTGGATCGGGACAGGGGGCGCTTGGGGGGCCTACACCTTC. This sequence encodes CASSLTLRHPWIGTGGAWGAYTF.

The gene calls are TRBV30 and TRBJ1-1; D is ambiguous. The CDR3 consists of 18 residues. Trimming removed 0 bases at V and 1 base at J, with 21 bases between. Per germline, CDR1 GTSNPN and CDR2 SVGIG (reference sequence). In DNA, the CDR3 is TGTGCCTGGAGTGTACTGGGATGGGCCTCCACAAGGAACACTGAAGCTTTCTTT. This translates into CAWSVLGWASTRNTEAFF.

This chain connects TRBV4-2 to TRBJ1-1; 10 bases line up with TRBD1. Germline lookup yields CDR1 LGHNA and CDR2 YNFKEQ. Losses at the gene ends were 3 bases for V and 0 bases for J; bases not matched to a gene: 7. There are 17 residues in the CDR3. In DNA, the CDR3 is TGTGCCAGCAGCCAGACCGGGACAGGGGTCATGAACACTGAAGCTTTCTTT. Translating it yields CASSQTGTGVMNTEAFF.

The CDR3 sequence is CASSYGQGETEAFF. Here the CDR3 DNA reads TGTGCCAGCAGCTACGGACAGGGGGAGACTGAAGCTTTCTTT. J is TRBJ1-1 and V is TRBV7-2; 10 nucleotides align to TRBD1. The trim removed 4 bases at V and 5 bases at J, leaving 4 bases unmatched. Looked up from germline, CDR1 is SGHTA and CDR2 is FQGNSA. The CDR3 covers 14 residues.

This sequence joins TRBV19 and TRBJ2-7; 8 bases fit TRBD1. This CDR3 comprises 16 residues. From germline, CDR1 is LNHDA and CDR2 SQIVND (reference sequence). V shed 5 bases and J 3 bases; nucleotides not matched to a gene: 12. The CDR3 DNA is TGTGCCAGTAGTTTGTCCTCGGACAGGGTGTTCTACGAGCAGTACTTC. Amino acid sequence: CASSLSSDRVFYEQYF. Full variable domain (rest looked up from reference TRBV19 and TRBJ2-7): DGGITQSPKYLFRKEGQNVTLSCEQNLNHDAMYWYRQDPGQGLRLIYYSQIVNDFQKGDIAEGYSVSREKKESFPLTVTSAQKNPTAFYLCASSLSSDRVFYEQYFGPGTRLTVT.

The gene calls are TRBV5-1 and TRBJ1-1; 9 positions match TRBD1. The CDR3 spans 15 residues. Unmatched junction bases numbered 5, after V lost 2 bases and J lost 3 bases. Germline-derived CDR1 and CDR2 are SGHRS and YFSETQ. The CDR3 loop is CASSFSGQGYTEAFF. The CDR3 bases are TGCGCCAGCAGCTTTTCGGGACAGGGATACACTGAAGCTTTCTTT.

This chain uses TRBV6-5 with TRBJ2-7; D is uncertain. The CDR3 runs 15 residues. Trimming left V 0 bases short and J 7 bases short, with 16 bases between. Germline V CDR1 and CDR2: MNHEY, SVGAGI. The CDR3, as DNA: TGTGCCAGCAGTTACTCGAAGGTTGCTAGGGCGGAGCAGTACTTC. Amino acids: CASSYSKVARAEQYF.

The chain couples TRBV27 to TRBJ1-2; the match to TRBD1 covers 9 bases. Germline values: CDR1 MNHEY, CDR2 SMNVEV (reference sequence). The V gene end was trimmed by 0 bases and the J gene end by 7 bases; junction bases not matched to a gene: 6. The CDR3 is 15 residues long. The CDR3 here is CASSLSITGGSGYTF. CDR3 sequence (DNA): TGTGCCAGCAGTTTATCGATAACAGGGGGCTCTGGCTACACCTTC.